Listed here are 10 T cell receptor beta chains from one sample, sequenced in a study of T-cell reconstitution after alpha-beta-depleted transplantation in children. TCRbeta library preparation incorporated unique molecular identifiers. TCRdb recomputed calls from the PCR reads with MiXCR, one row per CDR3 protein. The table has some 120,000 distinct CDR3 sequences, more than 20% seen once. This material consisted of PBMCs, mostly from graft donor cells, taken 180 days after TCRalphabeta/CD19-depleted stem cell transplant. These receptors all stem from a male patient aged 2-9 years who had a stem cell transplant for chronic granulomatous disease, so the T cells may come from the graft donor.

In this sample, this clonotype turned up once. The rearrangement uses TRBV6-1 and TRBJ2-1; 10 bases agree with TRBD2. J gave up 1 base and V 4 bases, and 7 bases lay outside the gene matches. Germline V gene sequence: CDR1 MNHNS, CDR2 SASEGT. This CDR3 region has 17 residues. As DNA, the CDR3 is TGTGCCAGCAGTGGAAGCGGGAGGGCGGGGTCCTACAATGAGCAGTTCTTC. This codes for CASSGSGRAGSYNEQFF.

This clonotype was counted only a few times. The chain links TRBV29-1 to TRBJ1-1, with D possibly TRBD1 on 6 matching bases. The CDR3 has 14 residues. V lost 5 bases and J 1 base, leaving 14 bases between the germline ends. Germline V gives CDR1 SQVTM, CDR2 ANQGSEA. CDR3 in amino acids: CSVSGAEGNTEAFF. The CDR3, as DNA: TGCAGCGTTTCAGGGGCAGAGGGGAACACTGAAGCTTTCTTT. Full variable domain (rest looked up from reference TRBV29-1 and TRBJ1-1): SAVISQKPSRDICQRGTSLTIQCQVDSQVTMMFWYRQQPGQSLTLIATANQGSEATYESGFVIDKFPISRPNLTFSTLTVSNMSPEDSSIYLCSVSGAEGNTEAFFGQGTRLTVV.

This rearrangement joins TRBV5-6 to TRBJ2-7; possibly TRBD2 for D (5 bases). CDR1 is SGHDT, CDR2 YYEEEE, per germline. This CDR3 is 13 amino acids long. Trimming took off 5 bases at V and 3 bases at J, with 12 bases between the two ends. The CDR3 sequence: CASRPQGSYEQYF. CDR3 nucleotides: TGTGCCAGCAGGCCCCAAGGGAGCTACGAGCAGTACTTC.

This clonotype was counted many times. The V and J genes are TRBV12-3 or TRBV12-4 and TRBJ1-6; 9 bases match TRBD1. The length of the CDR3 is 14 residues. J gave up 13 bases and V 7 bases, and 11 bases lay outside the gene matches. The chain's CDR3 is CASTPGTGRRPLHF. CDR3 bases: TGTGCCAGCACCCCCGGGACAGGGAGAAGGCCCCTCCACTTT.

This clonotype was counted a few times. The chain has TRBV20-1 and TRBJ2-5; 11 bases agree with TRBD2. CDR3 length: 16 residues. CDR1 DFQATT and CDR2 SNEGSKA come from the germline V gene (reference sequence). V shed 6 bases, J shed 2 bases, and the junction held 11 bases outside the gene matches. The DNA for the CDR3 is TGCAGTGCGGGATTCGGACTAGCGGGTTTACAAGAGACCCAGTACTTC. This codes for CSAGFGLAGLQETQYF.

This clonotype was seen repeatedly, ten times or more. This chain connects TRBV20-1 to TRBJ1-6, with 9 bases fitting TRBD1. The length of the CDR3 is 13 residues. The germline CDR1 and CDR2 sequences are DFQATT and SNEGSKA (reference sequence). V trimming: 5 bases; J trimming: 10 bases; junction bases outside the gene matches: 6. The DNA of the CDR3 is TGCAGTGCTTGCGGGACAGGGCAATCACCCCTCCACTTT. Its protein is CSACGTGQSPLHF.

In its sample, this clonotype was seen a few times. The CDR3 bases are TGCAGTGCCCCGACATGGAGCGGTCTTTACAATGAGCAGTTCTTC. It translates to CSAPTWSGLYNEQFF. This chain joins TRBV20-1 and TRBJ2-1, with D maybe TRBD2 (5 bases). Trimming stripped 6 bases from V and 4 bases from J, with 19 bases between. This CDR3 is 15 amino acids long. Germline lookup yields CDR1 DFQATT and CDR2 SNEGSKA (reference sequence).

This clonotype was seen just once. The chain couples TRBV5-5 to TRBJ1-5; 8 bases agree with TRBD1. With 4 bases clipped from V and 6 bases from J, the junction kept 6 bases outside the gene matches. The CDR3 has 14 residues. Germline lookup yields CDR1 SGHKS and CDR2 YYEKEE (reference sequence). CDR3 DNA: TGTGCCAGCAGCCCGACAGGGGATAGTCAGCCCCAGCATTTT. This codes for CASSPTGDSQPQHF.

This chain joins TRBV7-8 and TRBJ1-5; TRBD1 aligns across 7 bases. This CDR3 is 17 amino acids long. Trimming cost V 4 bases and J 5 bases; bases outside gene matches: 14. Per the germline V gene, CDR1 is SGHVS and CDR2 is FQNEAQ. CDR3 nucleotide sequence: TGTGCCAGCAGCTCTACCATAGGGACAGCGGGGGATCAGCCCCAGCATTTT. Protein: CASSSTIGTAGDQPQHF.

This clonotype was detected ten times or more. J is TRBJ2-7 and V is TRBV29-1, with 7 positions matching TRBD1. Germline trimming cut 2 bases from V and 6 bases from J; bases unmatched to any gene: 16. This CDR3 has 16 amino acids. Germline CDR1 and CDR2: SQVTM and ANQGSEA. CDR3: CSVEQREGALVPEQYF. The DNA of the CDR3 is TGCAGCGTTGAACAGAGAGAGGGGGCCCTAGTGCCCGAGCAGTACTTC.